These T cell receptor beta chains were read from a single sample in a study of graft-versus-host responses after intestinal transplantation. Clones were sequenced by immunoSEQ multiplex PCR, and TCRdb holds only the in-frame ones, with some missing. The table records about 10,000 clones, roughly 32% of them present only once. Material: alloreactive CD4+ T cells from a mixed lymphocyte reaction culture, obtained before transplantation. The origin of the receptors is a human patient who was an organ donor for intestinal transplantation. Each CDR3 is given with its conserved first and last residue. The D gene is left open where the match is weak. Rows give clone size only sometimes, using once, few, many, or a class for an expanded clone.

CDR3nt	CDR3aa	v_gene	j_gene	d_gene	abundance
TGTGCCAGCAGTCAGACAGGGAGTCGTGGTGAAAAACTGTTTTTT	CASSQTGSRGEKLFF	TRBV9	TRBJ1-4	TRBD1	few
TGTGCCAGCAGACAGGGTTATAATTCACCCCTCCACTTT	CASRQGYNSPLHF	TRBV6-6	TRBJ1-6	-	medium-sized
TGCGCCAGCAGCCAAGATCGGAATTCGCGGCTGAACTCACCCCTCCACTTT	CASSQDRNSRLNSPLHF	TRBV4-1	TRBJ1-6	-	-
TGTGCCAGCAGTGAACAGGGGGATGGTGAAAAACTGTTTTTT	CASSEQGDGEKLFF	TRBV2	TRBJ1-4	TRBD1	-
TGTGCCAGCAGGCCTAGCGGGGGGGCCGGGGAGACCCAGTACTTC	CASRPSGGAGETQYF	TRBV28	TRBJ2-5	TRBD2	few
TGTGCCTGGAGTGTACCCACATACTCCTATAATTCACCCCTCCACTTT	CAWSVPTYSYNSPLHF	TRBV30	TRBJ1-6	-	-
TGTGCCAGCAGCCAATGGCGACAGGGGGCGAGCGATAACTATGGCTACACCTTC	CASSQWRQGASDNYGYTF	TRBV5-8	TRBJ1-2	TRBD1	few
TGTGCCAGCAGTGTCACCGGGTGGGACACTGAAGCTTTCTTT	CASSVTGWDTEAFF	TRBV2	TRBJ1-1	-	few
TGTGCCAGCAGCTTAGGTGCGGGGAAGGGAGAGACCCAGTACTTC	CASSLGAGKGETQYF	TRBV11-3	TRBJ2-5	-	few
TGTGCCAGCAGCTCAGGACAGGGAACCTACCAGCAGTACTTC	CASSSGQGTYQQYF	TRBV9	TRBJ2-7	TRBD1	-
TGTGCCAGCAGCTCCTCGTACATTACCGGGACAGCCTGGGCCAACGTCCTGACTTTC	CASSSSYITGTAWANVLTF	TRBV7-7	TRBJ2-6	TRBD1	-
TGTGCCAGCAGCTTAGGTGACAGCTCTGGAAACACCATATATTTT	CASSLGDSSGNTIYF	TRBV11-3	TRBJ1-3	-	few
TGTGCCAGCAGCGTAGGGGACAGAAGCACCGGGGAGCTGTTTTTT	CASSVGDRSTGELFF	TRBV9	TRBJ2-2	TRBD1	few
TGTGCCAGCAGCCCTGACACGTACGAGCAGTACTTC	CASSPDTYEQYF	TRBV11-2	TRBJ2-7	-	-
TGTGCCAGCAGCCCAAAGGCACCGACTGTGAACACTGAAGCTTTCTTT	CASSPKAPTVNTEAFF	TRBV5-6	TRBJ1-1	-	-
TGTGCCAGCAGCTTAATGGGTGGCGGCGGGGCGATCTACAATGAGCAGTTCTTC	CASSLMGGGGAIYNEQFF	TRBV7-9	TRBJ2-1	-	-
TGTGCCAGCTCAACCGCTTACATGAACACTGAAGCTTTCTTT	CASSTAYMNTEAFF	TRBV28	TRBJ1-1	-	medium-sized
TGTGCCAGCAGCTTACTAGCGAACACCGGGGAGCTGTTTTTT	CASSLLANTGELFF	TRBV7-3	TRBJ2-2	-	medium-sized
TGTGCCAGCAGCTCCCTATTCGGCACTGAAGCTTTCTTT	CASSSLFGTEAFF	TRBV28	TRBJ1-1	-	medium-sized
TGCAGTGGCGGTGCCGACGAGCAGTACTTC	CSGGADEQYF	TRBV20-1	TRBJ2-7	-	few
TGTGCCAGCAGCTTGACTAGCACAGATACGCAGTATTTT	CASSLTSTDTQYF	TRBV5-4	TRBJ2-3	-	few
TGTGCCAGCAGCTCTCAACAGGGGTACACTGAAGCTTTCTTT	CASSSQQGYTEAFF	TRBV7-9	TRBJ1-1	TRBD1	-
TGTGCCAGCAGCTTCGGCTACGCGAACACCGGGGAGCTGTTTTTT	CASSFGYANTGELFF	TRBV7-8	TRBJ2-2	-	-
TGCGCCAGCAGCCAAGATTCGGGTCCCTCTGGGGCCAACGTCCTGACTTTC	CASSQDSGPSGANVLTF	TRBV4-3	TRBJ2-6	-	-
TGCGCCAGCAGTGAGACAGGGAACTATGGCTACACCTTC	CASSETGNYGYTF	TRBV10-2	TRBJ1-2	-	-
TGCGCCAGCAGCTTGGGGGACAGGGAGACCCAGTACTTC	CASSLGDRETQYF	TRBV5-1	TRBJ2-5	TRBD1	-
TGTGCCAGCAGCTTAGACAGGCACGCTCAGACCCAGTACTTC	CASSLDRHAQTQYF	TRBV7-2	TRBJ2-5	-	few
TGTGCCAGCAGCTTAAAAGAGGGGCACACAGATACGCAGTATTTT	CASSLKEGHTDTQYF	TRBV4-2	TRBJ2-3	-	-
TGTGCCAGCAGCTTGGCCAGGGCCTACGAGCAGTACTTC	CASSLARAYEQYF	TRBV7-2	TRBJ2-7	-	few
TGTGCCAGCAGTTTATTCGGGGGCCCCTACAATGAGCAGTTCTTC	CASSLFGGPYNEQFF	TRBV27	TRBJ2-1	-	medium-sized
TGTGCCAGCAGTCAGGAGCTCGTGGCCAACGTCCTGACTTTC	CASSQELVANVLTF	TRBV6-8	TRBJ2-6	-	-
TGTGCCAGCTCACCGGCGGGACAGGGGTACTCCTACGAGCAGTACTTC	CASSPAGQGYSYEQYF	TRBV18	TRBJ2-7	TRBD1	-
TGTGCCAGCAGCGTAGGGGGCGATGAAGCTTTCTTT	CASSVGGDEAFF	TRBV9	TRBJ1-1	-	few
TGTGCCAGCAGCACTGGACAGAGCTATGGCTACACCTTC	CASSTGQSYGYTF	TRBV4-2	TRBJ1-2	-	-
TGTGCCAGCAGCCCCCGGTACCAGAACACCGGGGAGCTGTTTTTT	CASSPRYQNTGELFF	TRBV11-2	TRBJ2-2	-	-
TGTGCCATCAGTGTGGCGACAGCCAATGAGCAGTTCTTC	CAISVATANEQFF	TRBV10-3	TRBJ2-1	-	-
TGCGCCAGCAGCTTACGGGACTTCGCAGATACGCAGTATTTT	CASSLRDFADTQYF	TRBV5-1	TRBJ2-3	-	-
TGTGCCAGCAGCTCCTTAGGAAGGCAGGGTTCCACTGAAGCTTTCTTT	CASSSLGRQGSTEAFF	TRBV7-6	TRBJ1-1	-	-
TGTGCCAGCTCACCTTGGGACAGGGCCTACGAGCAGTACTTC	CASSPWDRAYEQYF	TRBV18	TRBJ2-7	TRBD1	medium-sized
TGTGCCAGCAGCTCCTTAGCGGAGGGGGTCACCGGGGAGCTGTTTTTT	CASSSLAEGVTGELFF	TRBV7-3	TRBJ2-2	-	-
TGTGCCAGCAGTGCAAGCGGGAGTCGCACAGATACGCAGTATTTT	CASSASGSRTDTQYF	TRBV7-2	TRBJ2-3	TRBD2	-
TGTGCCAGCAGCTTAGGTGGGGGCGCTGGATATCAGCCCCAGCATTTT	CASSLGGGAGYQPQHF	TRBV7-2	TRBJ1-5	-	few
TGTGCCTGGAGTGGCGGGGGCAATCAGCCCCAGCATTTT	CAWSGGGNQPQHF	TRBV30	TRBJ1-5	-	-
TGTGCCATCAGTGAGTCGGCACGGAACTATGAAGGCTACACCTTC	CAISESARNYEGYTF	TRBV10-3	TRBJ1-2	-	-
TGTGCCAGCAGCCAAGATCAAGGACGGTCAGATACGCAGTATTTT	CASSQDQGRSDTQYF	TRBV4-2	TRBJ2-3	-	-
TGTGCCAGCAGCTTAGGACTAGCGGGCGAGACCCAGTACTTC	CASSLGLAGETQYF	TRBV7-2	TRBJ2-5	TRBD2	-
TGTGCCAGCAGTTACCACCTAGTGCTCACCGGGGAGCTGTTTTTT	CASSYHLVLTGELFF	TRBV6-6	TRBJ2-2	-	medium-sized
TGTGCCAGCAGCTTTACAGGGGGCACTGAAGCTTTCTTT	CASSFTGGTEAFF	TRBV5-4	TRBJ1-1	TRBD1	-
TGTGCCAGCAGTGATGGGATGAACACTGAGGCTTTCTTT	CASSDGMNTEAFF	TRBV25-1	TRBJ1-1	-	-